The sequence of this TCR beta chain was determined in a study of regulatory T cells in long-lasting Graves disease. The study, taken as a whole, reports: Persistent patients shared 2,741 public clonotypes among themselves. Newly diagnosed patients shared fewer, at roughly 900.

This clonotype has a count of ten or more. Its antigen remains unidentified. Assembly of TCR beta libraries relied on iRepertoire HTBI primers together with Arm-PCR of CDR3 regions. Each CDR3 protein gets one entry after TCRdb re-called the multiplex PCR reads with MiXCR. The sample yields around 400,000 distinct CDR3 sequences, about an eighth seen once. Specified time point: newly diagnosed GD, antithyroid drugs for less than 3 months. Extracted RNA from PBMCs served as the source of the TCR library. Patients were from an endocrinology department in Xi'an, China. This sample was also put to use in a study of T cells in Graves' hyperthyroidism and ophthalmopathy. As reported in that work: The HTBI set primed first-round TCR CDR3 RT-PCR.

Sequences were derived from peripheral blood mononuclear cells (PBMCs), sampled at new diagnosis, from a patient treated with antithyroid drugs. The receptor's source is a woman aged 18-29 years with Graves disease.

This CDR3 is CASSFGPPFNTEAFF. CDR3 sequence (DNA): TGTGCCAGCAGCTTTGGACCACCCTTTAACACTGAAGCTTTCTTT. V gene TRBV7-2 combines with J gene TRBJ1-1; D ambiguous. Deletions cut 3 bases from V and 2 bases from J, with 13 bases between. Germline-derived CDR1 and CDR2 are SGHTA and FQGNSA. CDR3 length equals 15 residues.